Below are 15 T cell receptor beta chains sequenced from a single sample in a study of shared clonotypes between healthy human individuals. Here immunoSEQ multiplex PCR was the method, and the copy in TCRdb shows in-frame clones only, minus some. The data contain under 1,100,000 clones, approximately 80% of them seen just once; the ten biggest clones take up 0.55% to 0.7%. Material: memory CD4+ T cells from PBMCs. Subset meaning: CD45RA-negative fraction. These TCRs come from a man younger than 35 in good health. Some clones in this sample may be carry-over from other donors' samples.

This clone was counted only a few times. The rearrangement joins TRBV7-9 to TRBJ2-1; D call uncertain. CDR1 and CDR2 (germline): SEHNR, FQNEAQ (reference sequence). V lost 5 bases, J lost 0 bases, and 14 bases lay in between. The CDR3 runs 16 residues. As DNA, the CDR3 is TGTGCCAGCAGCCCGATGGGCGCACCCTCCTACAATGAGCAGTTCTTC. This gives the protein CASSPMGAPSYNEQFF.

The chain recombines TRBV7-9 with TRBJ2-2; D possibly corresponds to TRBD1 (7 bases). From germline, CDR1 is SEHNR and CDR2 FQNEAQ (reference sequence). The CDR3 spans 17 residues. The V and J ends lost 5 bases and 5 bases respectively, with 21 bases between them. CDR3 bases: TGTGCCAGCAGCACAGCCGCGGGACAGTCGGGAACCGGGGAGCTGTTTTTT. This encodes CASSTAAGQSGTGELFF.

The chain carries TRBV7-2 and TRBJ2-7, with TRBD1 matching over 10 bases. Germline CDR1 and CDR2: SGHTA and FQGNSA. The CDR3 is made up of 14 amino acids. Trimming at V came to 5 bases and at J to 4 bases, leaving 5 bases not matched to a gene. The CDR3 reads CASSPGDRGYEQYF. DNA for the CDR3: TGTGCCAGCAGCCCCGGGGACAGGGGTTACGAGCAGTACTTC.

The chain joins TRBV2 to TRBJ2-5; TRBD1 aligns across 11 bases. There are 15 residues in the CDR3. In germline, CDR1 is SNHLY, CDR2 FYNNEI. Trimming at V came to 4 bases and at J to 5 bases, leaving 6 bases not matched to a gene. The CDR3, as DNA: TGTGCCAGCAGTGTGGGACAGGGGGATTCGGAGACCCAGTACTTC. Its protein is CASSVGQGDSETQYF. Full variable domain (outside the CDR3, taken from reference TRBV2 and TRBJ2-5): EPEVTQTPSHQVTQMGQEVILRCVPISNHLYFYWYRQILGQKVEFLVSFYNNEISEKSEIFDDQFSVERPDGSNFTLKIRSTKLEDSAMYFCASSVGQGDSETQYFGPGTRLLVL.

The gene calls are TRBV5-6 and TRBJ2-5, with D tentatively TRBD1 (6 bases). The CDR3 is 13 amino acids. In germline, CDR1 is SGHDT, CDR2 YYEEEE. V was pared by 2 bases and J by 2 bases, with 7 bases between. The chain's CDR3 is CASSLQGQETQYF. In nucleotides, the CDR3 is TGTGCCAGCAGCTTACAGGGTCAAGAGACCCAGTACTTC.

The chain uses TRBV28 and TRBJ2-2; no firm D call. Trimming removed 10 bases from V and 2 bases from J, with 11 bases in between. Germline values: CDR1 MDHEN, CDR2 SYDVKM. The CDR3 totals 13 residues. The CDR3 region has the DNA TGTGCCACCCAATGGGGTAACACCGGGGAGCTGTTTTTT. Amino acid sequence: CATQWGNTGELFF.

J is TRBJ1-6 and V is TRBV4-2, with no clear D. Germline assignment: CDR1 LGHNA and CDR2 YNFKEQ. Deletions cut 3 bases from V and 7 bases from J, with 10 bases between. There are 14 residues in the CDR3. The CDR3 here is CASSQDRRNSPLHF. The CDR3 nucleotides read TGTGCCAGCAGCCAGGACCGAAGGAATTCACCCCTCCACTTT.

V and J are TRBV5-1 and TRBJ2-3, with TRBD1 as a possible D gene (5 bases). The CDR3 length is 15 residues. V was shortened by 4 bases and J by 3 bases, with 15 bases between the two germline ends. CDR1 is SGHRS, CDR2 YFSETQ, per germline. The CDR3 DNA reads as TGCGCCAGCAGCCCACCGGGTACAGGTACAGATACGCAGTATTTT. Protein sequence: CASSPPGTGTDTQYF.

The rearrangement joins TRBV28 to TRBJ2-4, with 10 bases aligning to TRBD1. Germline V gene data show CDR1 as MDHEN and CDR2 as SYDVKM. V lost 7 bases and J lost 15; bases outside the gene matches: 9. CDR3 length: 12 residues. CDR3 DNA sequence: TGTGCCAGCACTTCCCAGACAGGGGGCTCGTACTTC. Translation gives CASTSQTGGSYF.

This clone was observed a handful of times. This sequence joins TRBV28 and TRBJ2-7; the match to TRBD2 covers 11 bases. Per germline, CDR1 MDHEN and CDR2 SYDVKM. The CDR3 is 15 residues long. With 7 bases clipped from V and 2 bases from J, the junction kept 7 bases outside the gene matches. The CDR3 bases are TGTGCCAGCACCAGAGGTAGCGGGAGGGCCTACGAGCAGTACTTC. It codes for CASTRGSGRAYEQYF. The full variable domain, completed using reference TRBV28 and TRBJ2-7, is DVKVTQSSRYLVKRTGEKVFLECVQDMDHENMFWYRQDPGLGLRLIYFSYDVKMKEKGDIPEGYSVSREKKERFSLILESASTNQTSMYLCASTRGSGRAYEQYFGPGTRLTVT.

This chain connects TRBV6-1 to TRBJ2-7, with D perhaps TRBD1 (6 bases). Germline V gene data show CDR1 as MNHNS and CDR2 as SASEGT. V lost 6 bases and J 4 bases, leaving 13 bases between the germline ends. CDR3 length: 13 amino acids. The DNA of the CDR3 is TGTGCCAGCAGGTCCACAGGGCGTTACGAGCAGTACTTC. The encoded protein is CASRSTGRYEQYF.

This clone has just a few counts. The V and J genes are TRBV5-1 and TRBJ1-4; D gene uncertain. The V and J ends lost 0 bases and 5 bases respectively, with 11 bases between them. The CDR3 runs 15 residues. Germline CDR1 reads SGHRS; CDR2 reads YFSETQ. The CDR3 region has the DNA TGCGCCAGCAGCTTGGGTGGGCGCGGGAATGAAAAACTGTTTTTT. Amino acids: CASSLGGRGNEKLFF.

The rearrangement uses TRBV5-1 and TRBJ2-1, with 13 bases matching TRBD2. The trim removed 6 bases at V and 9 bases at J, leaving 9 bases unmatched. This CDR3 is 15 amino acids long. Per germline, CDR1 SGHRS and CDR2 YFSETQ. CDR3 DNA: TGCGCCAGCACCATACTAGCGGGAGGGCCGGGTGAGCAGTTCTTC. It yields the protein CASTILAGGPGEQFF. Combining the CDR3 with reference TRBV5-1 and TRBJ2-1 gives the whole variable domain KAGVTQTPRYLIKTRGQQVTLSCSPISGHRSVSWYQQTPGQGLQFLFEYFSETQRNKGNFPGRFSGRQFSNSRSEMNVSTLELGDSALYLCASTILAGGPGEQFFGPGTRLTVL.

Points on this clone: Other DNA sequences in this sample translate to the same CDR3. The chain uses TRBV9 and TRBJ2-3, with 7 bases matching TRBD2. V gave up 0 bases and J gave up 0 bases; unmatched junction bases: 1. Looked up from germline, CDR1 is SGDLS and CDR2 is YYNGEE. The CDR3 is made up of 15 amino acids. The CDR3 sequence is CASSVVGGSTDTQYF. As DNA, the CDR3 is TGTGCCAGCAGCGTAGTCGGGGGGAGCACAGATACGCAGTATTTT.

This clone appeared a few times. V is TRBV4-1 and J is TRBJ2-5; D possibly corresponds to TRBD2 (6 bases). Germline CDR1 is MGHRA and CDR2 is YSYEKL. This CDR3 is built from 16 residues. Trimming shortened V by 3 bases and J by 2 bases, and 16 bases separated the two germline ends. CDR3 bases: TGCGCCAGCAGCCAGGGCACCGCTAGCGAACAAGAGACCCAGTACTTC. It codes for CASSQGTASEQETQYF.